The source of this T cell receptor beta chain is a study of T-cell reconstitution after alpha-beta-depleted transplantation in children. Findings and limits, study-wide: The origin of high day-60 TCRbeta diversity in some patients lay in surviving recipient T cells and thymic progenitors. Fresh T-cell production supplied most of the T-cell counts and diversity seen one year after transplant. Several hundred expanded graft clones reportedly supplied alpha-beta T cells about two months after transplant.

This clonotype was observed at least ten times. Its antigen is as yet unknown. Unique molecular identifiers were built into the TCRbeta library. Each CDR3 protein is one row after TCRdb ran MiXCR on the PCR reads. The sample contains a few hundred thousand distinct CDR3 sequences, roughly 7.8% of which appear only once. Trimming took 5 bases from V and 7 from J, leaving 20 bases between them. Germline CDR1 reads SEHNR; CDR2 reads FQNEAQ (reference sequence). The CDR3 loop spans 16 amino acids. The specimen was peripheral blood, collected 360 days after TCRalphabeta/CD19-depleted stem cell transplant. The TCR comes from a female patient aged 2-10 years who had a stem cell transplant for Fanconi anemia, so the T cells may come from the graft donor. This chain links TRBV7-9 with TRBJ1-4; D perhaps matches TRBD1 (5 bases). CDR3 DNA sequence: TGTGCCAGCAGCGCGGATTTTCCCGGGGGAGGTGAAAAACTGTTTTTT. It encodes CASSADFPGGGEKLFF.